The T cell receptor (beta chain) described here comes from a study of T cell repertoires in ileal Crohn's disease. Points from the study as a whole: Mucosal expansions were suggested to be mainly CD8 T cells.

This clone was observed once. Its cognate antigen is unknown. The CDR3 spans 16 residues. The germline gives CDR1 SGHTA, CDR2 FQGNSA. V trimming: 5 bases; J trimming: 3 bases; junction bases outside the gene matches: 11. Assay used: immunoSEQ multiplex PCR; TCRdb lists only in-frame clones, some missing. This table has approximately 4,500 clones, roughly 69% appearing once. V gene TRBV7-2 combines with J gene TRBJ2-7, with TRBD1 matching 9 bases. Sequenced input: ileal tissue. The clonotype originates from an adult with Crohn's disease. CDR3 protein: CASSPQGQGSDYEQYF. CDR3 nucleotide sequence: TGTGCCAGCAGCCCCCAGGGACAGGGATCAGACTACGAGCAGTACTTC. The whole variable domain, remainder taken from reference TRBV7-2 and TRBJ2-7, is GAGVSQSPSNKVTEKGKDVELRCDPISGHTALYWYRQSLGQGLEFLIYFQGNSAPDKSGLPSDRFSAERTGGSVSTLTIQRTQQEDSAVYLCASSPQGQGSDYEQYFGPGTRLTVT.